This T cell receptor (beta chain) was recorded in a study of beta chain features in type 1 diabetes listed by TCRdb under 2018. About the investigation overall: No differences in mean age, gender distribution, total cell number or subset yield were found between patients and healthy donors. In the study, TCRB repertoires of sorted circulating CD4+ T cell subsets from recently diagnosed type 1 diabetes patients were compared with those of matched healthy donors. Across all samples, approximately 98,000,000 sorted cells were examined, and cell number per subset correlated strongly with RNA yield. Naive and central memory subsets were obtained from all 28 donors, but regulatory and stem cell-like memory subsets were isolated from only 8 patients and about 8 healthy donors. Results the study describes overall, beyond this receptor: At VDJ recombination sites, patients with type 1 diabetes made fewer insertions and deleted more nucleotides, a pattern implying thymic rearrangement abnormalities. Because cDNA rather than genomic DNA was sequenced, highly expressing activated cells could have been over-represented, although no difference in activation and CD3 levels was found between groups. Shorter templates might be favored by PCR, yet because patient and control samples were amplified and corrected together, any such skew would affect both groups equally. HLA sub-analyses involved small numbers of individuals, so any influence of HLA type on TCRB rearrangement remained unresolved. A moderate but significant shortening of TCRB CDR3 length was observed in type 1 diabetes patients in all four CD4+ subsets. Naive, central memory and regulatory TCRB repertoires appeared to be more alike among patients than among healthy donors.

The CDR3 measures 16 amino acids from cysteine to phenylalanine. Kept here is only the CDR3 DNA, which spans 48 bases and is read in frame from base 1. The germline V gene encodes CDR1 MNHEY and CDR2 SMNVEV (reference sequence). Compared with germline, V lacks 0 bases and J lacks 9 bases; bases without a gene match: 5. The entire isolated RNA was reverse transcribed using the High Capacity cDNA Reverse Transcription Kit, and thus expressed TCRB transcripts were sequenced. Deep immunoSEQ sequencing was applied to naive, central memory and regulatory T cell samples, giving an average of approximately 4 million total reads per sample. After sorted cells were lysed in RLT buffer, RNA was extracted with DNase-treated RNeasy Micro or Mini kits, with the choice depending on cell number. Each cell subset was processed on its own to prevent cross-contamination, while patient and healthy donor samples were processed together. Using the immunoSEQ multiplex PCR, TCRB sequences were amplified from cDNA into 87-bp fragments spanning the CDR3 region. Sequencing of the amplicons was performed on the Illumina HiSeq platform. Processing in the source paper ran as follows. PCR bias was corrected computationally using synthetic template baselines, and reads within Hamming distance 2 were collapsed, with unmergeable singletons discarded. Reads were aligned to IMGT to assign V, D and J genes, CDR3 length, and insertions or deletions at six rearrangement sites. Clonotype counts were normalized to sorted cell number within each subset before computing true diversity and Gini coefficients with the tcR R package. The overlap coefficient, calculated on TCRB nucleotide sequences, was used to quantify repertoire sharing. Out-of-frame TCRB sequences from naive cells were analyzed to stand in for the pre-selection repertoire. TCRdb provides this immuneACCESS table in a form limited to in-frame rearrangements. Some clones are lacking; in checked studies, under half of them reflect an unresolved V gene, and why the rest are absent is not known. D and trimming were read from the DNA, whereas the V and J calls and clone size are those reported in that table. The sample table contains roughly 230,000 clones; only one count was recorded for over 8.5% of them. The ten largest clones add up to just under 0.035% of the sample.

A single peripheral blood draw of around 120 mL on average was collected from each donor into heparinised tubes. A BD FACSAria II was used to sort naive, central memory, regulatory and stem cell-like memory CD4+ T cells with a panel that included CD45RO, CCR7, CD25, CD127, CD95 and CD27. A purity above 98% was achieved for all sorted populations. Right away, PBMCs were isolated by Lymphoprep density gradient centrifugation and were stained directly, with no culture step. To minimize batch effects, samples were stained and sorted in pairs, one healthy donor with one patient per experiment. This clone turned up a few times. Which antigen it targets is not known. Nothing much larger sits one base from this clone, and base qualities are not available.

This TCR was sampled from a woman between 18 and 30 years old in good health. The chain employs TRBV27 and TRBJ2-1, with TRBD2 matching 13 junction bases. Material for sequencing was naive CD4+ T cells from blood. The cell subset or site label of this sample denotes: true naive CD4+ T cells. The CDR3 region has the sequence CASSLSGLAGSLEQFF. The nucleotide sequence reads TGTGCCAGCAGTTTATCGGGACTAGCGGGATCTCTTGAGCAGTTCTTC.